A selection of T cell receptor beta chains follows, all from one sample in a study of shared clonotypes between healthy human individuals. Profiled with immunoSEQ multiplex PCR; TCRdb holds only in-frame clones, not every one. The sample includes roughly 660,000 clones, 90% of them seen just once. The sequenced material came from memory CD8+ T cells from PBMCs. Receptors originate from a man between 18 and 35 years old in good health. Some clones in this sample may be carry-over from other donors' samples. Both conserved end residues are part of each CDR3. Each record gives: D gene, V gene, J gene, clone size, CDR3 DNA, CDR3 protein. A D gene is named only where the DNA matches it firmly. Rows may omit the clone size; those that give it use once, few, many or a size class.

d_gene: NA
v_gene: TRBV29-1
j_gene: TRBJ2-7
abundance: NA
CDR3nt: TGCAGCGTTGAGGCAGGGTACGAGCAGTACTTC
CDR3aa: CSVEAGYEQYF

d_gene: NA
v_gene: TRBV5-8
j_gene: TRBJ1-2
abundance: NA
CDR3nt: TGTGCCAGCAGCTTGGCCGGTACCTTC
CDR3aa: CASSLAGTF

d_gene: NA
v_gene: TRBV28
j_gene: TRBJ2-5
abundance: NA
CDR3nt: TGTGCCAGCAGCCGGCAAGAGACCCAGTACTTC
CDR3aa: CASSRQETQYF

d_gene: NA
v_gene: TRBV15
j_gene: TRBJ2-2
abundance: many
CDR3nt: TGTGCCACCAGCAGACAGGACAGCCCAAACACCGGGGAGCTGTTTTTT
CDR3aa: CATSRQDSPNTGELFF

d_gene: NA
v_gene: TRBV18
j_gene: TRBJ1-3
abundance: once
CDR3nt: TGTGCCAGCTCACCAGGGGCTAACTCTGGAAACACCATATATTTT
CDR3aa: CASSPGANSGNTIYF

d_gene: NA
v_gene: TRBV6-8
j_gene: TRBJ2-1
abundance: NA
CDR3nt: TGTGCCAGCAGACGGAATGAGCAGTTCTTC
CDR3aa: CASRRNEQFF

d_gene: NA
v_gene: TRBV9
j_gene: TRBJ2-3
abundance: NA
CDR3nt: TGTGCCAGCACCCGAGGGGGGAGTATGGCAGATACGCAGTATTTT
CDR3aa: CASTRGGSMADTQYF

d_gene: TRBD2
v_gene: TRBV6-8
j_gene: TRBJ2-5
abundance: once
CDR3nt: TGTGCCAGCAGTTCTCTAGCGGGAGGGCTTTGGGGAGAGACCCAGTACTTC
CDR3aa: CASSSLAGGLWGETQYF

d_gene: TRBD2
v_gene: TRBV28
j_gene: TRBJ2-7
abundance: NA
CDR3nt: TGTGCCAGCAGCCCGTTAGCGGGAGGTTTCGAGCAGTACTTC
CDR3aa: CASSPLAGGFEQYF

d_gene: TRBD1
v_gene: TRBV5-1
j_gene: TRBJ2-2
abundance: NA
CDR3nt: TGCGCCAGCCAGCCGGGACAGACTTCTACCGGGGAGCTGTTTTTT
CDR3aa: CASQPGQTSTGELFF

d_gene: NA
v_gene: TRBV27
j_gene: TRBJ1-2
abundance: NA
CDR3nt: TGTGCCAGCAGTTTAATTGGTAACTATGGCTACACCTTC
CDR3aa: CASSLIGNYGYTF

d_gene: NA
v_gene: TRBV14
j_gene: TRBJ2-1
abundance: NA
CDR3nt: TGTGCCAGCAGCCCCGGACTAAGGATCGCAAGTGAGCAGTTCTTC
CDR3aa: CASSPGLRIASEQFF

d_gene: NA
v_gene: TRBV7-3
j_gene: TRBJ2-7
abundance: NA
CDR3nt: TGTGCCAGCAGCTCAATCCGGAGTCCTCCTTCCTACGAGCAGTACTTC
CDR3aa: CASSSIRSPPSYEQYF

d_gene: NA
v_gene: TRBV4-1
j_gene: TRBJ1-1
abundance: few
CDR3nt: TGCGCCAGCAGCCTTCTCGAGGGGAACACTGAAGCTTTCTTT
CDR3aa: CASSLLEGNTEAFF

d_gene: NA
v_gene: TRBV7-6
j_gene: TRBJ2-1
abundance: NA
CDR3nt: TGTGCCAGCAGCCCGTCGTGGAGGGGAAGTCGGAATGAGCAGTTCTTC
CDR3aa: CASSPSWRGSRNEQFF

d_gene: NA
v_gene: TRBV27
j_gene: TRBJ2-7
abundance: NA
CDR3nt: TGTGCCAGCAGTTTATTCCCCCATTTCCCCCAGGGAGACTACGAGCAGTACTTC
CDR3aa: CASSLFPHFPQGDYEQYF

d_gene: TRBD1
v_gene: TRBV9
j_gene: TRBJ2-7
abundance: NA
CDR3nt: TGTGCCAGCAGCGCCTCCGGGACAGGGGGCTACGAGCAGTACTTC
CDR3aa: CASSASGTGGYEQYF